This passage covers 7 T cell receptor beta chains from one sample sequenced in a study of blood T cell repertoires in COVID-19. Measured with immunoSEQ multiplex PCR; TCRdb has only the in-frame clones, and not every one. The data contain under 30,000 clones, approximately 80% of them seen just once; the ten biggest clones take up 24%. Sample: peripheral blood. These receptors were obtained from a human donor in a cohort sampled during active COVID-19.

The chain recombines TRBV15 with TRBJ2-5; TRBD1 is a possible D gene (6 bases). CDR3 size: 13 residues. Trimming removed 6 bases at V and 2 bases at J, with 10 bases between. The germline gives CDR1 LNHNV, CDR2 YYDKDF (reference sequence). CDR3 coding DNA: TGTGCCACCAGTTTAGGGGGTCAAGAGACCCAGTACTTC. Residues: CATSLGGQETQYF.

The V call is TRBV9, the J call TRBJ2-7, with 7 bases identical to TRBD1. With V trimmed by 0 bases and J by 1 base, 4 bases remained unmatched. The germline V gene encodes CDR1 SGDLS and CDR2 YYNGEE. The CDR3 sequence is 15 residues long. CDR3 loop: CASSVADRYSYEQYF. The DNA of the CDR3 is TGTGCCAGCAGCGTAGCGGACAGGTATTCCTACGAGCAGTACTTC.

The chain uses TRBV5-8 and TRBJ1-5; D not certain. Per germline, CDR1 SGHTS and CDR2 YDEGEE. Trimming took off 2 bases at V and 7 bases at J, with 13 bases between the two ends. The CDR3 runs 14 residues. CDR3 amino acids: CASSLGGPSQPQHF. CDR3 sequence (DNA): TGTGCCAGCAGCTTAGGAGGACCCAGCCAGCCCCAGCATTTT. The full variable domain, completed using reference TRBV5-8 and TRBJ1-5, is EAGVTQSPTHLIKTRGQQATLRCSPISGHTSVYWYQQALGLGLQFLLWYDEGEERNRGNFPPRFSGRQFPNYSSELNVNALELEDSALYLCASSLGGPSQPQHFGDGTRLSIL.

J is TRBJ1-2 and V is TRBV4-2; 7 nucleotides line up with TRBD1. V was pared by 3 bases and J by 5 bases, with 3 bases of the junction left unmatched. Germline assignment: CDR1 LGHNA and CDR2 YNFKEQ. This CDR3 region has 13 residues. The CDR3 region has the DNA TGTGCCAGCAGCCAGGAGGGACAGTATGGCTACACCTTC. This codes for CASSQEGQYGYTF.

This chain joins TRBV27 and TRBJ1-2, with 9 bases matching TRBD1. This CDR3 has 13 residues. The ends lost 8 bases at V and 4 bases at J; junction bases unmatched: 5. CDR1 is MNHEY, CDR2 SMNVEV, per germline (reference sequence). The CDR3 here is CASGRDRAYGYTF. CDR3 in DNA: TGTGCCAGCGGCCGGGACAGGGCCTATGGCTACACCTTC.

The genes are TRBV7-9 and TRBJ1-1; 8 nucleotides line up with TRBD1. Germline V gives CDR1 SEHNR, CDR2 FQNEAQ (reference sequence). Trimming cost V 3 bases and J 0 bases; bases outside gene matches: 3. The CDR3 covers 15 residues. CDR3 coding DNA: TGTGCCAGCAGCTTGTTGGGACAGGTGAACACTGAAGCTTTCTTT. Translating gives CASSLLGQVNTEAFF.

The chain uses TRBV5-1 and TRBJ1-6, with D possibly matching TRBD1 (6 bases). CDR3 size: 14 residues. Trimming removed 5 bases at V and 10 bases at J, with 16 bases between. The V gene's germline CDR1 is SGHRS and CDR2 YFSETQ. CDR3 residues: CASRLQGVNSPLHF. CDR3 sequence (DNA): TGCGCCAGCAGATTACAGGGAGTTAACTCACCCCTCCACTTT.